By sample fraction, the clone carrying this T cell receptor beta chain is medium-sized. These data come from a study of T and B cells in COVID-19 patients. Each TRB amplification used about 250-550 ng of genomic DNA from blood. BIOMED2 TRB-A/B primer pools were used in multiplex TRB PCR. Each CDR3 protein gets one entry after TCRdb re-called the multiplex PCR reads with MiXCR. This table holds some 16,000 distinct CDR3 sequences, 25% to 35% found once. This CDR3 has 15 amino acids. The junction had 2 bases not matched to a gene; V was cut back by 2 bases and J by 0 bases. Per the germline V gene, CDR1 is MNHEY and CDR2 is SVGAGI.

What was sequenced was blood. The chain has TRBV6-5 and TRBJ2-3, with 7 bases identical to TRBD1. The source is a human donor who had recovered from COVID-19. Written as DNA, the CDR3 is TGTGCCAGCAGTTACCTGGGACAGAGCACAGATACGCAGTATTTT. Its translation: CASSYLGQSTDTQYF.